The rows below give T cell receptor beta chains drawn from one sample of a study of blood T cells in healthy people across ages. TCRdb fed the 5' RACE reads into MiXCR, producing one record per CDR3 protein. The sample carries fewer than 700,000 distinct CDR3 sequences, under 55% recorded once. Specimen: blood. These TCRs come from a man older than 75 in good health. Both conserved end residues are part of each CDR3. D genes are given only for firm matches. A row's size may be missing; if present it is once, few, many or a size class.

cdr3_nt	cdr3_aa	v_call	j_call	clone_size	d_call
TGTGCCAGCACTCGGGAGCGTCCGGGTGAGCAGTACTTC	CASTRERPGEQYF	TRBV6-6	TRBJ2-5	NA	NA
TGTGCCAGTCAGGGGGACGGGAATTCCTACAATGAGCAGTTCTTC	CASQGDGNSYNEQFF	TRBV21-1	TRBJ2-1	NA	NA
TGTGCCAGCAGCTCTACAGACACTTCTTCCTACAATGAGCAGTTCTTC	CASSSTDTSSYNEQFF	TRBV7-9	TRBJ2-1	NA	NA
TGTGCCAGCAGCGGAGGACCCACCGGGACTAGGAGTCACATTCAGTACTTC	CASSGGPTGTRSHIQYF	TRBV7-2	TRBJ2-4	NA	TRBD2
TGCGCCAGCAGCTTACCCGGGACTAGGGGCGATACGCAGTATTTT	CASSLPGTRGDTQYF	TRBV4-1	TRBJ2-3	few	TRBD2
TGCAGTGCCGACAGGGGGTTGGTATGGTATGGCTACACCTTC	CSADRGLVWYGYTF	TRBV20-1	TRBJ1-2	NA	TRBD1
TGTGCCAGCAGCACTCGGTGGACTAATGAAAAACTGTTTTTT	CASSTRWTNEKLFF	TRBV7-8	TRBJ1-4	few	NA
TGTGCCAGCAAGGGGGGCGGGGGGAGCACTGAAGCTTTCTTT	CASKGGGGSTEAFF	TRBV6-6	TRBJ1-1	NA	NA
NA	CATSRVGGGSTEVFF	TRBV15	TRBJ1-1	NA	NA
TGTGCCAGCAGTCACAGTCCCGGGGCGGACTATGGCTACACCTTC	CASSHSPGADYGYTF	TRBV6-5	TRBJ1-2	NA	NA
TGTGCCAGCAGCCCCGGACTAGCGGGGGACAATGAGCAGTTCTTC	CASSPGLAGDNEQFF	TRBV7-9	TRBJ2-1	many	TRBD2
TGTGCCAGCAGTTATGGGGCAGGTGCCTTCGGTGGGGCCAACGTCCTGACTTTC	CASSYGAGAFGGANVLTF	TRBV6-5	TRBJ2-6	many	NA
TGTGCCAGCAGTTTATCGTTCGGGGGCGAGCAGTACTTC	CASSLSFGGEQYF	TRBV27	TRBJ2-7	once	NA
TGTGCCAGCAGCGTTGAAGGGTTTGAAGCTTTCTTT	CASSVEGFEAFF	TRBV7-2	TRBJ1-1	NA	NA
TGTGCCAGCAGCAAAGCGCTTTATTTCGCCGGGACAGTCTTCCCCGGGCCTAAAAACATTCAGTACTTC	CASSKALYFAGTVFPGPKNIQYF	TRBV21-1	TRBJ2-4	NA	NA
TGCAGCGTTGAAGGCAGGGGTGAAGATACGCAGTATTTT	CSVEGRGEDTQYF	TRBV29-1	TRBJ2-3	NA	NA
TGCGCCAGCAATTGGGGCAGTCAAGAGACCCAGTACTTC	CASNWGSQETQYF	TRBV5-1	TRBJ2-5	NA	NA
TGTGCCAGCAGGCCTCGCGGTCGGGGGGGATACATCGATGAGCAGTTCTTC	CASRPRGRGGYIDEQFF	TRBV7-3	TRBJ2-1	NA	TRBD2
TGTGCCAGCAGTTACGGCCACAGGGCTCTAGCCAAAAACATTCAGTACTTC	CASSYGHRALAKNIQYF	TRBV6-6	TRBJ2-4	NA	NA
TGCGCCAGCAGCCAAGACCCTGGCAGGCCTGGGGGCTACACCTTC	CASSQDPGRPGGYTF	TRBV4-1	TRBJ1-2	NA	NA
TGTGCCAGCAGTTTTAGGCAGGGGGCCTACGAGCAGTACTTC	CASSFRQGAYEQYF	TRBV27	TRBJ2-7	NA	TRBD1
TGTGCCAGCAGGACTAGCGGGAGTGTTGAGACCCAGTACTTC	CASRTSGSVETQYF	TRBV28	TRBJ2-5	few	TRBD2
TGTGCCAGCAGTTTAAGTGGGGGCACAGTCTCTGGAAACACCATATATTTT	CASSLSGGTVSGNTIYF	TRBV27	TRBJ1-3	few	NA
TGTGCCAGCAGCCGCTCCCGGACTAGCGGGATCAATGAGCAGTACTTC	CASSRSRTSGINEQYF	TRBV12-3/TRBV12-4	TRBJ2-5	NA	TRBD2
TGTGCCAGCACACTCGGGACAGGGGACCACGAGCAGTACTTC	CASTLGTGDHEQYF	TRBV6-1	TRBJ2-7	few	TRBD1
TGCAGCGTTGAGGAAAAGAGGGAGACCCAGTACTTC	CSVEEKRETQYF	TRBV29-1	TRBJ2-5	few	NA
TGCGCCAGCAGCCCCTCGGGGGGTGATTCACCCCTCCACTTT	CASSPSGGDSPLHF	TRBV5-1	TRBJ1-6	NA	NA
TGTGCCAGCAGCTTTCGGCCCGCAGGGGGAAAGCAAGAGATCCAGTACTTC	CASSFRPAGGKQEIQYF	TRBV7-9	TRBJ2-5	NA	TRBD1
TGTGCCAGCAGCCTCTTACTAGCGGGAGGAAGTAATGAGCAGTTCTTC	CASSLLLAGGSNEQFF	TRBV11-2	TRBJ2-1	NA	TRBD2
TGTGCCAGCAGCCAAGGCTATGGACTAGCGGGAGACGAGCAGTACTTC	CASSQGYGLAGDEQYF	TRBV14	TRBJ2-7	NA	TRBD2
TGTGCCAGCACTCCAGTTATAGCGGGAGGAGATACGCAGTATTTT	CASTPVIAGGDTQYF	TRBV7-9	TRBJ2-3	NA	TRBD2
TGTGCCACCAGTACGGGACAGCACATGTCCTACGAGCAGTACTTC	CATSTGQHMSYEQYF	TRBV15	TRBJ2-7	NA	TRBD1
TGTGCCAGCAGCTTAGCGACCGGGAGGCTGAATGAGCAGTTCTTC	CASSLATGRLNEQFF	TRBV7-2	TRBJ2-1	many	TRBD2
TGTGCCAGCAGCGCCCGGGAACTCCGAGCCTATGGCTACACCTTC	CASSARELRAYGYTF	TRBV9	TRBJ1-2	few	NA